The clone carrying this T cell receptor beta chain has a count of ten or more. Its antigen remains unidentified. These data belong to a study of T cells in Graves' hyperthyroidism and ophthalmopathy. The V gene end was trimmed by 3 bases and the J gene end by 5 bases; junction bases not matched to a gene: 7. The CDR3 runs to 14 residues. Germline CDR1 reads DFQATT; CDR2 reads SNEGSKA (reference sequence). Ophthalmopathy cases met thresholds of Clinical Activity Score at least 3, NOSPECS grade at least 4 and duration under 3 months. Around 10 ml fresh peripheral blood yielded the PBMCs. Study-level findings and limits: Blood held most thyroid clonotypes expanded above 0.001 frequency. Progression to ophthalmopathy was predicted a median of 6.5 months early.

Amplification targeted TCR beta CDR3 regions from RNA transcripts. HTBI primers drove first-round RT-PCR of the TCR CDR3. In TCRdb, the multiplex PCR reads were re-called with MiXCR into one record per CDR3 protein. The sample contains 200,000 to 250,000 distinct CDR3 sequences, over 20% of which appear only once. The sequencing sample was made of blood. The genes are TRBV20-1 and TRBJ2-5, with TRBD2 matching over 9 bases. This clonotype originated in a woman in her 40s with Graves' ophthalmopathy. The CDR3 DNA follows: TGCAGTGCTAGGGCGTCTAGCGGGAAGGAGACCCAGTACTTC. Its translation is CSARASSGKETQYF.